Included here is one TCR beta chain sequence, with context. Its antigen remains unidentified. No clone much larger than this one lies a single base away; base qualities are absent. This entry belongs to a study of cytomegalovirus exposure and HLA in healthy donors (dated by TCRdb to about 2017). With regard to the full study: According to a later analysis, one platform produced both the roughly 120 validation repertoires and the 700 or so repertoires of the first cohort. The aim of the study was to test whether cataloging public T cell receptors could identify signatures of past pathogen exposure. The study combined high-throughput TCR immunosequencing, statistical association of individual TCRs with disease status, and machine learning to predict cytomegalovirus infection status. In addition to the first cohort of 650 to 800 subjects, a separate validation cohort of approximately 110 different subjects was used. Overall results and qualifications from the work: Most TCR sequences were observed very rarely across donors, whereas some public TCRs were present in many individuals. In vitro tests confirmed that a few of the cytomegalovirus-associated TCR beta chains recognize cytomegalovirus antigens. The study listed 150 to 200 TCR beta chains as associated with cytomegalovirus. It was suggested by the authors that the approach could potentially be generalized to other disease states and immunological phenotypes. Of the cluster scores, approximately 95% were above 0 in a later analysis, which found that TCRs clustered in the first cohort also tended to co-occur in the 110 or so validation repertoires. In both the original and validation cohorts, the classifier was reported to diagnose cytomegalovirus status with high specificity and sensitivity. A later analysis lacked HLA typing for the validation cohort, so it scored co-occurrence in that cohort across all 110 or so repertoires.

Separate from the roughly 660-subject first cohort, the validation cohort of 90 to 150 subjects was the group to which the donors belonged. The library came from the immunoSEQ multiplex PCR assay. The study's own analysis went as follows. A statistical classification framework was built to diagnose cytomegalovirus status from the catalog of TCR beta chain sequences. The table comes from immuneACCESS by way of TCRdb, which keeps in-frame sequences with V and J called. Part of the clones is missing from these tables; in studies checked, under half for an unresolved V gene and the rest for unknown reasons. The D gene and trimming were derived from the DNA, and the V and J assignments and clone size from that table. The sample table records 110,000 or so clones; approximately 94% of these occur just once. The top ten clones comprise 0.65% to 0.7% of the sample. The germline V gene sets CDR1 to MDHEN and CDR2 to SYDVKM. The CDR3 holds 11 amino acids from the cysteine to the phenylalanine. The read is trimmed to its CDR3 DNA, 33 bases read in frame from base 1. V loses 5 bases of germline sequence and J loses 15 bases, and the interval between the two ends is 14 bases.

The sample comprised PBMCs. The chain couples TRBV28 to TRBJ2-1, and the D gene may be TRBD1, 6 bases matching. The TCR comes from a woman between 18 and 29 years old in good health and CMV-seronegative. The nucleotide sequence is given as TGTGCCAGCAGTCAACAGGGTAGCAGGTTCTTC. Translation gives CASSQQGSRFF.